The TCR beta chain described here comes from a study of cytomegalovirus exposure and HLA in healthy donors. Study-level points and caveats: Across donors, sequencing depth was assumed by presence/absence analyses to be roughly uniform. In a later analysis, TCR beta V- and J-gene trimming showed a link to a missense DCLRE1C variant. Association with HLA alleles at 0.05 false discovery rate was found for around 17,000 TCR beta sequences in a later analysis.

CDR3 length: 12 amino acids. The germline V gene has CDR1 GTSNPN and CDR2 SVGIG (reference sequence). The trim removed 5 bases at V and 6 bases at J, leaving 3 bases unmatched. PCR employed 60 Vbeta and 13 Jbeta primers. The protocol was immunoSEQ multiplex PCR, while the TCRdb copy is restricted to in-frame clones and leaves out a portion. Its listing shows roughly 200,000 clones. Notes on this clone: Its antigen is undetermined. Other DNA sequences from this sample encode an identical CDR3 as well.

The sequenced material came from PBMCs. V gene TRBV30 combines with J gene TRBJ1-5, with TRBD1 matching 8 bases. The clonotype comes from a man between 25 and 39 years old in good health and CMV-seronegative. The CDR3 DNA reads as TGTGCCTGGGGACAGGGAGGTCAGCCCCAGCATTTT. Its protein is CAWGQGGQPQHF.